A selection of T cell receptor beta chains follows, all from one sample in a study of cytomegalovirus exposure and HLA in healthy donors. TCRdb's table, derived via immunoSEQ multiplex PCR, lists solely in-frame clones and lacks some. The sample includes nearly 200,000 clones, roughly 76% of them seen just once. The specimen was PBMCs. The source of these receptors is a young woman in good health and CMV-seropositive. Both conserved end residues are part of each CDR3. A D gene is named only where the DNA matches it firmly. Clone size, where shown, is once, few, many, or a class for clones that have expanded.

V gene	D gene	J gene	clone size	CDR3 DNA	CDR3 protein
TRBV5-1	.	TRBJ1-4	once	TGCGCCAGCAGCTTTCTCCCAACTAATGAAAAACTGTTTTTT	CASSFLPTNEKLFF
TRBV7-3	TRBD2	TRBJ2-3	.	TGTGCCAGCAGCTTAATTGTAGCGGGAGGCACAGATACGCAGTATTTT	CASSLIVAGGTDTQYF
TRBV19	TRBD2	TRBJ2-1	.	TGTGCCAGTAGTATCGCTAGCGGGGGATACAATGAGCAGTTCTTC	CASSIASGGYNEQFF
TRBV4-1	TRBD2	TRBJ2-1	.	TGCGCCAGCAGCCAAGGGGCTAGCGGATACAATGAGCAGTTCTTC	CASSQGASGYNEQFF
TRBV4-2	.	TRBJ2-3	.	TGTGCCAGCAGCCACAGGGGTTCTCAGGATACGCAGTATTTT	CASSHRGSQDTQYF
TRBV18	.	TRBJ1-2	.	TGTGCCAGCGCCGCCCTAGGGGCTAACTATGGCTACACCTTC	CASAALGANYGYTF
TRBV9	.	TRBJ1-1	.	TGTGCCAGCAGCGTAGGGGTCGCCGGCGGGGCTTTCTTT	CASSVGVAGGAFF
TRBV7-9	.	TRBJ2-3	.	TGTGCCAGCAGCCCCGGACAGAGCACAGATACGCAGTATTTT	CASSPGQSTDTQYF
TRBV7-2	.	TRBJ1-5	once	TGTGCCAGCAGCTTACAGGGTAGCAATCAGCCCCAGCATTTT	CASSLQGSNQPQHF
TRBV27	.	TRBJ1-2	.	TGTGCCAGCAGTTTGTCGTCTACCTATGGCTACACCTTC	CASSLSSTYGYTF
TRBV7-6	.	TRBJ1-5	.	TGTGCCAGCAGCTTAGCTGGGCTGGATCAGCCCCAGCATTTT	CASSLAGLDQPQHF
TRBV15	.	TRBJ1-4	.	TGTGCCACCAGCCTAAGGACACTTAATGAAAAACTGTTTTTT	CATSLRTLNEKLFF
TRBV4-3	TRBD2	TRBJ2-7	.	TGCGCCAGCAGCCAAGGACTAGCGGAAGCCTACGAGCAGTACTTC	CASSQGLAEAYEQYF
TRBV5-4	.	TRBJ1-2	few	TGTGCCAGCAGCTTGGATACAGGGATCGGCGGCTACACCTTC	CASSLDTGIGGYTF